Listed here are 23 T cell receptor beta chains from one sample, sequenced in a study of T cell repertoires in cytomegalovirus infection. A single record per CDR3 protein comes from TCRdb applying MiXCR to the reads. Of some 900,000 distinct CDR3 sequences listed, about 30% were seen once; the top ten hold 9.5% to 15%. These receptors have no known antigen. This material consisted of cultured CD8+ T cells from PBMCs, taken from culture after CMV antigen stimulation. The receptors here all came from a human donor in good health (CMV status not recorded). Some clones in this sample may be carry-over from other donors' samples.

Only a few counts were recorded for this clonotype. This chain connects TRBV7-9 to TRBJ2-7; D may be TRBD1 (5 bases). CDR1 SEHNR and CDR2 FQNEAQ come from the germline V gene (reference sequence). The CDR3 covers 13 residues. The V and J ends lost 3 bases and 5 bases respectively, with 11 bases between them. The CDR3: CASSFPGRDEQYV. For the CDR3, the DNA is TGTGCCAGCAGCTTCCCGGGCAGGGACGAGCAGTACGTC.

V is TRBV7-2 and J is TRBJ1-6; 9 bases fit TRBD1. This CDR3 contains 19 residues. V dropped 5 bases and J dropped 0; count of bases not matched to a gene: 11. Germline assignment: CDR1 SGHTA and CDR2 FQGNSA. CDR3 loop: CASSPEGQGWSSYNSPLHF. CDR3 bases: TGTGCCAGCAGCCCCGAGGGACAGGGCTGGAGCTCCTATAATTCACCCCTCCACTTT.

This clonotype was seen many times. This rearrangement joins TRBV7-9 to TRBJ1-5; 7 bases match TRBD1. Germline lookup yields CDR1 SEHNR and CDR2 FQNEAQ (reference sequence). CDR3 length equals 14 residues. Trimming removed 3 bases from V and 4 bases from J; junction bases left unmatched: 3. CDR3 region: CASSLAQGNQPQHF. The CDR3 nucleotides read TGTGCCAGCAGCTTGGCACAGGGGAATCAGCCCCAGCATTTT.

This chain connects TRBV24-1 to TRBJ2-6; 8 nucleotides align to TRBD2. Germline V lookup: CDR1 KGHDR, CDR2 SFDVKD. The CDR3 runs 18 residues. Unmatched junction bases numbered 9, after V lost 4 bases and J lost 2 bases. Written as DNA, the CDR3 is TGTGCCACCAGTGACCAAGGACGGGGGGGGCCTGGGGCCAACGTCCTGACTTTC. It codes for CATSDQGRGGPGANVLTF.

J is TRBJ2-2 and V is TRBV29-1; the D is unclear. V was pared by 0 bases and J by 0 bases, with 11 bases between. The CDR3 runs to 16 residues. Germline V lookup: CDR1 SQVTM, CDR2 ANQGSEA. CDR3 protein: CSVEDQGRANTGELFF. CDR3 bases: TGCAGCGTTGAAGATCAAGGCAGAGCGAACACCGGGGAGCTGTTTTTT.

The genes are TRBV6-6 and TRBJ2-7; unclear D gene. Germline CDR1 is MNHNY and CDR2 is SVGAGI (reference sequence). The CDR3 length is 13 residues. The CDR3 loop reads CANSPTPYYEQYV. Here the CDR3 DNA reads TGTGCCAACAGTCCCACGCCCTACTACGAGCAGTACGTC.

The CDR3 loop is CASSIDREPNTEAFF. The CDR3 region has the DNA TGTGCCAGTAGTATCGACCGGGAGCCAAACACTGAAGCTTTCTTT. This chain uses TRBV19 with TRBJ1-1, with no clear D. This CDR3 has 15 residues. V was trimmed by 3 bases and J by 2 bases, leaving 13 bases between them. Per the germline V gene, CDR1 is LNHDA and CDR2 is SQIVND (reference sequence). The full variable domain, completed using reference TRBV19 and TRBJ1-1, is DGGITQSPKYLFRKEGQNVTLSCEQNLNHDAMYWYRQDPGQGLRLIYYSQIVNDFQKGDIAEGYSVSREKKESFPLTVTSAQKNPTAFYLCASSIDREPNTEAFFGQGTRLTVV.

The chain couples TRBV6-1 to TRBJ1-4, with a weak D call TRBD1 (5 bases). Trimming removed 2 bases from V and 8 bases from J, with 9 bases in between. The CDR3 totals 13 residues. The germline V gene has CDR1 MNHNS and CDR2 SASEGT. DNA for the CDR3: TGTGCCAGCAGTGAATGGGGGAAGGAAAAACTGTTTTTT. This gives the protein CASSEWGKEKLFF.

The J gene is TRBJ1-1, the V gene TRBV6-6; a weak D match, TRBD1 (5 bases). Germline loops: CDR1 MNHNY, CDR2 SVGAGI (reference sequence). This CDR3 spans 17 amino acids. V lost 7 bases and J lost 2, with 23 bases in between. CDR3 DNA sequence: TGTGCCAGCACCTCAATTAGCAGGGAGGAATTAAACACTGAAGCTTTCTTT. Translated, it gives CASTSISREELNTEAFF.

The chain uses TRBV19 and TRBJ1-1; D unresolved. Trimming shortened V by 5 bases and J by 6 bases, and 16 bases separated the two germline ends. The CDR3 is 14 amino acids. Germline lookup yields CDR1 LNHDA and CDR2 SQIVND (reference sequence). Here the CDR3 DNA reads TGTGCCAGTAGTTCCGCAGTGGGCACGGCTGAAGCTTTCTTT. Translation: CASSSAVGTAEAFF.

The chain joins TRBV19 to TRBJ2-2, with D unresolved. CDR3 length equals 13 residues. Trimming took 4 bases from V and 4 from J, leaving 7 bases between them. Germline CDR1 and CDR2: LNHDA and SQIVND (reference sequence). The DNA of the CDR3 is TGTGCCAGTAGTACAGTTCCCACCGGGGAGCTGTTTTTT. It encodes CASSTVPTGELFF.

This sequence joins TRBV19 and TRBJ1-1; D unresolved. Germline V CDR1 and CDR2: LNHDA, SQIVND (reference sequence). This CDR3 has 15 residues. Trimming removed 5 bases from V and 3 bases from J, with 16 bases in between. CDR3 region: CASSAGVNLYTEAFF. CDR3 in DNA: TGTGCCAGTAGTGCAGGAGTTAACTTGTACACTGAAGCTTTCTTT.

This clonotype was seen only a few times. V is TRBV19 and J is TRBJ2-1; a possible D gene is TRBD1 (6 bases). Deletions cut 5 bases from V and 6 bases from J, with 11 bases between. The germline V gene encodes CDR1 LNHDA and CDR2 SQIVND (reference sequence). The CDR3 length is 13 residues. This chain's CDR3 is CASSLDSFNEQFF. CDR3 DNA sequence: TGTGCCAGTAGTTTGGACAGCTTCAATGAGCAGTTCTTC.

The chain combines TRBV5-1 with TRBJ1-2; no clear D gene. Trimming shortened V by 2 bases and J by 0 bases, and 8 bases separated the two germline ends. The CDR3 loop spans 14 amino acids. Looked up from germline, CDR1 is SGHRS and CDR2 is YFSETQ. CDR3 protein: CASSFSRSNYGYTF. The CDR3 nucleotides read TGCGCCAGCAGCTTTAGCAGATCTAACTATGGCTACACCTTC. Based on the CDR3 plus reference TRBV5-1 and TRBJ1-2, the full variable domain is KAGVTQTPRYLIKTRGQQVTLSCSPISGHRSVSWYQQTPGQGLQFLFEYFSETQRNKGNFPGRFSGRQFSNSRSEMNVSTLELGDSALYLCASSFSRSNYGYTFGSGTRLTVV.

This clonotype was counted between two and nine times. The J gene is TRBJ2-3, the V gene TRBV4-1; TRBD2 matches 9 bases. Germline-derived CDR1 and CDR2 are MGHRA and YSYEKL. The CDR3 covers 15 residues. Trimming removed 4 bases from V and 4 bases from J; junction bases left unmatched: 6. CDR3 residues: CASSLGTSPPDTQYF. The CDR3 nucleotides read TGCGCCAGCAGCCTCGGGACTAGCCCCCCAGATACGCAGTATTTT.

This clonotype has just a few counts. The chain joins TRBV24-1 to TRBJ2-1; D may be TRBD1 (7 bases). Germline CDR1 and CDR2: KGHDR and SFDVKD. This CDR3 has 15 amino acids. V was pared by 6 bases and J by 7 bases, with 18 bases between. The CDR3: CATSYPRGAHNEQFF. In DNA form, the CDR3 reads TGTGCCACCAGTTACCCCAGGGGGGCCCATAATGAGCAGTTCTTC.

This sequence joins TRBV9 and TRBJ2-1; D remains ambiguous. Trimming took 0 bases from V and 10 from J, leaving 8 bases between them. The length of the CDR3 is 12 residues. Germline V gene lookup returns CDR1 SGDLS and CDR2 YYNGEE. CDR3 DNA sequence: TGTGCCAGCAGCGTAGTGGACGACGAGCAGTTCTTC. It specifies CASSVVDDEQFF.

This clonotype showed up many times. CDR3 in DNA: TGTGCCAGCAGTTTATTTGGGGGGACGAACACTGAAGCTTTCTTT. This translates into CASSLFGGTNTEAFF. The J gene is TRBJ1-1, the V gene TRBV27, with D possibly matching TRBD1 (5 bases). Germline CDR1 reads MNHEY; CDR2 reads SMNVEV (reference sequence). With 1 base removed from V and 1 base from J, the gap between germline ends came to 10 bases. The CDR3 is made up of 15 amino acids.

V is TRBV7-3 and J is TRBJ1-5; D not resolved. V was trimmed by 4 bases and J by 8 bases, leaving 9 bases between them. The CDR3 is made up of 12 amino acids. Germline values: CDR1 SGHTA, CDR2 FQGTGA. The CDR3 region has the DNA TGTGCCAGCAGCTCGGCTTCTGAGCCCCAGCATTTT. Protein: CASSSASEPQHF.

This clonotype was seen a handful of times. V and J are TRBV27 and TRBJ1-4; TRBD1 matches 7 bases. Germline CDR1 is MNHEY and CDR2 is SMNVEV (reference sequence). The trim removed 4 bases at V and 8 bases at J, leaving 7 bases unmatched. This CDR3 is built from 14 residues. CDR3 DNA: TGTGCCAGCAGTTCGAGGGGGCTTGGAGAAAAACTGTTTTTT. Encoded protein: CASSSRGLGEKLFF.

This clonotype has only a few counts. The chain links TRBV12-3 or TRBV12-4 to TRBJ2-2; TRBD1 is a possible D gene (6 bases). This CDR3 is 14 amino acids long. V lost 7 bases, J lost 2 bases, and 11 bases lay in between. CDR3 residues: CASTPGVNTGELFF. CDR3 bases: TGTGCCAGCACCCCAGGGGTTAACACCGGGGAGCTGTTTTTT.

This clonotype was seen a handful of times. The rearrangement links TRBV28 to TRBJ1-4, with TRBD1 as a possible D gene (6 bases). The CDR3 totals 15 residues. Germline-derived CDR1 and CDR2 are MDHEN and SYDVKM. Trimming cost V 6 bases and J 5 bases, with 16 bases left between them. The CDR3 bases are TGTGCCAGCAGGGACCGGTCCAGGGGAAATGAAAAACTGTTTTTT. It specifies CASRDRSRGNEKLFF. The full variable domain, rest sourced from reference TRBV28 and TRBJ1-4, is DVKVTQSSRYLVKRTGEKVFLECVQDMDHENMFWYRQDPGLGLRLIYFSYDVKMKEKGDIPEGYSVSREKKERFSLILESASTNQTSMYLCASRDRSRGNEKLFFGSGTQLSVL.

This clonotype has at least ten counts. This rearrangement joins TRBV7-3 to TRBJ2-1, with TRBD1 identical over 10 bases. J lost 8 bases, V lost 2 bases, and 27 bases had no gene match. The CDR3 covers 22 residues. Germline V gives CDR1 SGHTA, CDR2 FQGTGA. Here the CDR3 DNA reads TGTGCCAGCAGCTTACGGGGCTTATCAGTCGCTGTTATCGACAGGGGGCAGGATGAGCAGTTCTTC. Residues: CASSLRGLSVAVIDRGQDEQFF.